A single sample gave rise to the 32 T cell receptor beta chains below, sequenced in a study of cytomegalovirus exposure and HLA in healthy donors. Primers: 60 Vbeta forward and 13 Jbeta reverse. TCRdb's table, derived via immunoSEQ multiplex PCR, lists solely in-frame clones and lacks some. The sample has 95,000 to 150,000 clones; 15% are singletons. The source material was PBMCs. The source of these receptors is a woman aged 18-29 years in good health and CMV-seronegative.

This clone was counted a few times. V is TRBV28 and J is TRBJ1-1, with unresolved D. The CDR3 spans 12 residues. Germline CDR1 and CDR2: MDHEN and SYDVKM. The ends were cut back, 7 bases at V and 2 bases at J, with 8 bases in the middle. CDR3 sequence reads: CASTETNTEAFF. CDR3 nucleotides: TGTGCCAGCACTGAGACTAACACTGAAGCTTTCTTT.

A few counts support this clone. The chain uses TRBV2 and TRBJ1-5; TRBD1 matches at 7 bases. Germline values: CDR1 SNHLY, CDR2 FYNNEI. This CDR3 comprises 14 residues. V lost 7 bases and J lost 1; bases outside the gene matches: 4. CDR3 nucleotides: TGTGCCAGCAACACAGGGGAGAGCAATCAGCCCCAGCATTTT. It encodes CASNTGESNQPQHF.

This clone was observed a handful of times. This chain links TRBV13 with TRBJ2-2; 10 positions match TRBD2. CDR3 length: 14 amino acids. V lost 8 bases, J lost 6 bases, and 6 bases stayed unmatched. Germline-derived CDR1 and CDR2 are PRHDT and FYEKMQ (reference sequence). CDR3 sequence: CASRLAGVAGELFF. CDR3 bases: TGTGCCAGCCGGCTAGCGGGAGTGGCCGGGGAGCTGTTTTTT.

This clone was detected only a few times. The chain links TRBV10-3 to TRBJ2-1; 8 bases agree with TRBD1. Germline V CDR1 and CDR2: ENHRY, SYGVKD. V shed 5 bases and J 6 bases; nucleotides not matched to a gene: 9. This CDR3 is built from 15 residues. CDR3 in DNA: TGTGCCATCAGTCTAAGGACAGGGTCAGGCAATGAGCAGTTCTTC. As protein: CAISLRTGSGNEQFF.

This clone was counted between two and nine times. The V and J genes are TRBV19 and TRBJ1-1; TRBD1 might be the D (5 bases). The germline V gene encodes CDR1 LNHDA and CDR2 SQIVND (reference sequence). V dropped 5 bases and J dropped 2 bases, with 9 bases sitting between them. This CDR3 is 13 amino acids long. CDR3 protein: CASSAQGNTEAFF. The CDR3 bases are TGTGCCAGTAGTGCTCAGGGAAACACTGAAGCTTTCTTT.

This clone was seen only a few times. This chain connects TRBV27 to TRBJ1-3; 9 bases match TRBD1. The length of the CDR3 is 15 residues. V dropped 5 bases and J dropped 2; count of bases not matched to a gene: 4. Germline lookup yields CDR1 MNHEY and CDR2 SMNVEV (reference sequence). This CDR3 is CASSVQGATGNTIYF. CDR3 nucleotide sequence: TGTGCCAGCAGTGTACAGGGGGCGACTGGAAACACCATATATTTT.

The sample holds a few counts of this clone. CDR3 region: CASSPIADQPQHF. The DNA of the CDR3 is TGTGCCAGCAGCCCAATAGCCGACCAGCCCCAGCATTTT. V is TRBV6-5 and J is TRBJ1-5; D is ambiguous. The CDR3 consists of 13 residues. V gave up 6 bases and J gave up 7 bases, with 13 bases separating them. Per germline, CDR1 MNHEY and CDR2 SVGAGI.

This clone has a handful of counts. The V gene is TRBV30, the J gene TRBJ2-7, with 12 bases that match TRBD2. V shed 8 bases and J 4 bases; nucleotides not matched to a gene: 9. CDR3 length: 14 residues. CDR1 and CDR2 from the germline V gene are GTSNPN and SVGIG (reference sequence). The CDR3 DNA follows: TGTGCCCTGCTGACTAGCGGGAGTTCTTACGAGCAGTACTTC. This codes for CALLTSGSSYEQYF.

CDR3 DNA sequence: TGTGCCAGCAGTGGGGGAGCGGGAAATCAGCCCCAGCATTTT. Translated: CASSGGAGNQPQHF. The chain links TRBV2 to TRBJ1-5; no clear D. The V gene's germline CDR1 is SNHLY and CDR2 FYNNEI. The CDR3 extends over 14 amino acids. Deletions cut 4 bases from V and 4 bases from J, with 11 bases between.

This clone has more than one count but fewer than ten. The rearrangement joins TRBV6-6 to TRBJ2-3; D is ambiguous. This CDR3 is 14 amino acids long. In germline, CDR1 is MNHNY, CDR2 SVGAGI (reference sequence). Trimming pared 5 bases from V and 3 bases from J, leaving 12 bases between. The CDR3 loop is CASSPSIGTDTQYF. The CDR3, as DNA: TGTGCCAGCAGTCCTTCCATCGGTACAGATACGCAGTATTTT.

This clone was seen only a few times. The chain is built from TRBV18 and TRBJ2-3; D gene uncertain. The germline V gene encodes CDR1 KGHSH and CDR2 LQKENI. Deletions cut 1 base from V and 4 bases from J, with 12 bases between. The CDR3 runs to 15 residues. CDR3 residues: CASSPLPQVADTQYF. CDR3 sequence (DNA): TGTGCCAGCTCACCACTTCCCCAGGTAGCAGATACGCAGTATTTT. Complete variable domain (other parts from reference TRBV18 and TRBJ2-3): NAGVMQNPRHLVRRRGQEARLRCSPMKGHSHVYWYRQLPEEGLKFMVYLQKENIIDESGMPKERFSAEFPKEGPSILRIQQVVRGDSAAYFCASSPLPQVADTQYFGPGTRLTVL.

This clone was detected only a few times. CDR3 nucleotide sequence: TGTGCCAGCAGTCAATCCGTCCAGGCCACTGAAGCTTTCTTT. This translates into CASSQSVQATEAFF. This chain links TRBV2 with TRBJ1-1; D gene uncertain. The CDR3 length is 14 residues. Trimming removed 5 bases from V and 4 bases from J, with 14 bases in between. CDR1 and CDR2 (germline): SNHLY, FYNNEI.

The gene calls are TRBV6-4 and TRBJ2-2; TRBD1 is a possible D gene (5 bases). Germline lookup yields CDR1 MRHNA and CDR2 SNTAGT. Trimming removed 0 bases from V and 6 bases from J, with 17 bases in between. The CDR3 sequence is 17 residues long. The CDR3 is CASSDSHGQGLPGELFF. The CDR3 bases are TGTGCCAGCAGTGACTCTCACGGCCAGGGTCTTCCCGGGGAGCTGTTTTTT.

The chain carries TRBV5-1 and TRBJ2-7, with D maybe TRBD1 (6 bases). The V gene's germline CDR1 is SGHRS and CDR2 YFSETQ. V was cut by 0 bases and J by 2 bases, with 12 bases left in between. The CDR3 runs to 15 residues. CDR3 in DNA: TGCGCCAGCAGCTTGGATGTGACAGGAGCCTACGAGCAGTACTTC. Residues: CASSLDVTGAYEQYF.

J is TRBJ1-2 and V is TRBV28; no reliable D call. The germline V gene has CDR1 MDHEN and CDR2 SYDVKM. Trimming shortened V by 3 bases and J by 8 bases, and 16 bases separated the two germline ends. This CDR3 has 14 amino acids. This chain's CDR3 is CASSFRYPTGGYTF. CDR3 sequence (DNA): TGTGCCAGCAGTTTTAGGTACCCTACGGGGGGCTACACCTTC.

The rearrangement links TRBV27 to TRBJ2-7; 7 bases are a match to TRBD2. From germline, CDR1 is MNHEY and CDR2 SMNVEV (reference sequence). J lost 4 bases, V lost 4 bases, and 4 bases had no gene match. This CDR3 region has 13 residues. This CDR3 is CASSWGAGYEQYF. CDR3 coding DNA: TGTGCCAGCAGTTGGGGAGCGGGGTACGAGCAGTACTTC.

The gene calls are TRBV11-1 and TRBJ2-2; 12 bases align to TRBD2. Germline V gene sequence: CDR1 SGHAT, CDR2 FQDESV (reference sequence). CDR3 size: 15 residues. Unmatched junction bases numbered 5, after V lost 5 bases and J lost 7 bases. CDR3 in amino acids: CASSPSGRAVGELFF. The CDR3, as DNA: TGTGCCAGCAGCCCTAGCGGGAGGGCCGTCGGGGAGCTGTTTTTT.

The rearrangement uses TRBV7-8 and TRBJ1-3; a weak D match, TRBD1 (6 bases). V was cut by 5 bases and J by 6 bases, with 14 bases left in between. This CDR3 contains 14 residues. From germline, CDR1 is SGHVS and CDR2 FQNEAQ. The CDR3 protein is CASSPYHRVNTIYF. CDR3 nucleotide sequence: TGTGCCAGCAGCCCCTACCACAGGGTAAACACCATATATTTT.

The sample holds a few counts of this clone. CDR3 amino acids: CASSYSIGRFREAFF. For the CDR3, the DNA is TGTGCCAGCAGTTACTCGATTGGGCGTTTTAGGGAAGCTTTCTTT. The chain recombines TRBV6-5 with TRBJ1-1; D uncertain. V lost 0 bases and J 8 bases, leaving 16 bases between the germline ends. This CDR3 is built from 15 residues. CDR1 and CDR2 (germline): MNHEY, SVGAGI.

The chain joins TRBV5-4 to TRBJ2-1; TRBD2 aligns across 13 bases. There are 15 residues in the CDR3. With V trimmed by 6 bases and J by 9 bases, 9 bases remained unmatched. Germline CDR1 reads SGHNT; CDR2 reads YYREEE (reference sequence). The CDR3 DNA sequence: TGTGCCAGCACCCCGGGACTAGCGGGGAGAGTTGAGCAGTTCTTC. Its translation is CASTPGLAGRVEQFF.

The sample holds a few counts of this clone. V gene TRBV5-4 combines with J gene TRBJ1-1; unclear D gene. Germline V gives CDR1 SGHNT, CDR2 YYREEE (reference sequence). Between the trimmed V and J ends, which lost 3 bases and 5 bases, there was a span of 11 bases. The CDR3 runs 13 residues. The CDR3 nucleotides are TGTGCCAGCAGCTCAGATCCGTGGACTGAAGCTTTCTTT. This sequence encodes CASSSDPWTEAFF.

This clone was found a few times. J is TRBJ2-6 and V is TRBV11-2, with TRBD1 identical over 8 bases. CDR1 and CDR2 from the germline V gene are SGHAT and FQNNGV. V dropped 3 bases and J dropped 2; count of bases not matched to a gene: 6. The length of the CDR3 is 17 residues. CDR3 residues: CASSFRTGRPGANVLTF. CDR3 nucleotides: TGTGCCAGCAGCTTCCGGACAGGGCGTCCTGGGGCCAACGTCCTGACTTTC.

This clone was picked up one time. A junction boundary mismatches the germline segment, possibly from a read error. V gene TRBV6-1 combines with J gene TRBJ1-1; 7 positions agree with TRBD1. The germline V gene encodes CDR1 MNHNS and CDR2 SASEGT. The CDR3 runs to 13 residues. Written as DNA, the CDR3 is TGTGCCGGCAGTGCAAACAGGGGCACTGAAGCTTTCTTT. It codes for CAGSANRGTEAFF.

The sample holds a few counts of this clone. This chain connects TRBV19 to TRBJ2-2, with 9 positions matching TRBD2. The V and J ends lost 3 bases and 5 bases, in that order; junction bases with no gene match: 7. This CDR3 is 16 amino acids long. Looked up from germline, CDR1 is LNHDA and CDR2 is SQIVND (reference sequence). The CDR3 region has the DNA TGTGCCAGTAGTATTGGGCTAGCGGGACGGACCGGGGAGCTGTTTTTT. Its protein is CASSIGLAGRTGELFF.

This clone has just a few counts. J is TRBJ1-1 and V is TRBV4-3; TRBD1 might be the D (5 bases). Trimming took off 0 bases at V and 10 bases at J, with 15 bases between the two ends. Germline CDR1 reads LGHNA; CDR2 reads YSLEER. This CDR3 has 14 amino acids. CDR3 in amino acids: CASSQDLEGPGAFF. CDR3 nucleotide sequence: TGCGCCAGCAGCCAAGATCTGGAGGGGCCGGGAGCTTTCTTT.

The table lists this clone with a few counts. V is TRBV29-1 and J is TRBJ2-7, with D possibly being TRBD2 (7 bases). The germline V gene has CDR1 SQVTM and CDR2 ANQGSEA. This CDR3 is built from 15 residues. V was shortened by 2 bases and J by 1 base, with 15 bases between the two germline ends. The CDR3 region is CSVERGGGGSYEQYF. The CDR3 region has the DNA TGCAGCGTTGAACGGGGAGGGGGGGGATCCTACGAGCAGTACTTC.

This clone was counted only a few times. The rearrangement uses TRBV6-5 and TRBJ2-1, with a tentative D call TRBD2 (6 bases). V was pared by 5 bases and J by 0 bases, with 11 bases between. Germline CDR1 reads MNHEY; CDR2 reads SVGAGI. The CDR3 is made up of 15 amino acids. The CDR3 loop is CASSPSSGSYNEQFF. The CDR3, as DNA: TGTGCCAGCAGTCCAAGTAGCGGCTCCTACAATGAGCAGTTCTTC.

This rearrangement joins TRBV7-6 to TRBJ2-2; 7 bases map to TRBD2. This CDR3 is built from 17 residues. Germline loops: CDR1 SGHVS, CDR2 FNYEAQ. The V gene end was trimmed by 4 bases and the J gene end by 5 bases; junction bases not matched to a gene: 13. CDR3 bases: TGTGCCAGCAGCTCCCCGTCTGGACTAGGACCTACCGGGGAGCTGTTTTTT. Protein product: CASSSPSGLGPTGELFF.

The rearrangement joins TRBV28 to TRBJ1-2; D not certain. Germline CDR1 is MDHEN and CDR2 is SYDVKM. Trimming pared 8 bases from V and 5 bases from J, leaving 12 bases between. This CDR3 spans 12 amino acids. Written as DNA, the CDR3 is TGTGCCAGCCGTATCGGGTTTTATGGCTACACCTTC. It yields the protein CASRIGFYGYTF.

The chain is built from TRBV7-9 and TRBJ1-4; D unclear. Between the trimmed V and J ends, which lost 5 bases and 5 bases, there was a span of 12 bases. This CDR3 has 14 residues. The germline V gene has CDR1 SEHNR and CDR2 FQNEAQ (reference sequence). CDR3 in amino acids: CASSGGVYNEKLFF. The CDR3 DNA reads TGTGCCAGCAGCGGCGGTGTGTACAATGAAAAACTGTTTTTT.

This clone was counted a few times. The V and J genes are TRBV2 and TRBJ2-3; D is unresolved. V was clipped by 4 bases and J by 5 bases, with 10 bases between them. The CDR3 contains 13 residues. Germline CDR1 is SNHLY and CDR2 is FYNNEI. DNA of the CDR3: TGTGCCAGCAGTGGGTTTCGAGTAGATACGCAGTATTTT. Encoded protein: CASSGFRVDTQYF.

This clone was detected only a few times. The rearrangement joins TRBV20-1 to TRBJ2-5; D is uncertain. Germline CDR1 DFQATT, CDR2 SNEGSKA (reference sequence). Between the trimmed V and J ends, which lost 5 bases and 2 bases, there was a span of 6 bases. There are 11 residues in the CDR3. The CDR3 DNA sequence: TGCAGTGCTCGACTGCAAGAGACCCAGTACTTC. Its protein is CSARLQETQYF.